This entry describes one TCR beta chain. The antigen is undetermined. The data originate from a study of shared clonotypes between healthy human individuals. Study-wide background: Per-donor plates numbered three CD4 naive, three CD4 memory, two CD8 naive and one CD8 memory. General study points: An effect of sequencing depth on clonotype sharing among donors was expected.

The CDR3 is made up of 16 amino acids. Germline loops: CDR1 SGHRS, CDR2 YFSETQ. V shed 4 bases and J 2 bases; nucleotides not matched to a gene: 5. The method was immunoSEQ multiplex PCR; TCRdb's version includes in-frame clones alone and lacks a portion of them. The profile covers some 2,500,000 clones, with 93% appearing a single time and about 0.38% taken by the ten largest. The sample was naive CD4+ T cells from PBMCs. Subset here: CD45RA+ positively selected. The receptor was derived from a man between 18 and 35 years old in good health. Some clones in this sample may be carry-over from other donors' samples. J is TRBJ2-1 and V is TRBV5-1, with 11 bases lining up with TRBD1. The CDR3 DNA follows: TGCGCCAGCAGCAAGGACAGGGGGCTTCCCTACAATGAGCAGTTCTTC. Protein: CASSKDRGLPYNEQFF.